What follows describes a single T cell receptor beta chain. A sample-barcoded 5' primer and a J-beta primer mix were used in a second PCR of roughly 7 to 11 cycles. From the 5' RACE reads, TCRdb called clonotypes with MiXCR, one entry per CDR3 protein. The sample lists about 800,000 distinct CDR3 sequences, 25% seen once, with 3.7% in the top ten. Russia was home to the donors, healthy Caucasian individuals aged roughly 6 to 90. The sample belongs to a study of blood T cells in healthy people across ages. This CDR3 spans 19 amino acids. V was trimmed by 4 bases and J by 4 bases, leaving 26 bases between them. Germline V gives CDR1 SGHTA, CDR2 FQGNSA. The same sample was also used in a study of T cells of mothers and their children. This second report adds: Samples came from a few healthy Caucasian mothers and their six children. In related and unrelated pairs alike, thymic selection shapes TCR recombination output, with inherited differences minor.

The J gene is TRBJ1-3, the V gene TRBV7-2, with D possibly being TRBD1 (6 bases). The sequence derives from a boy younger than 18 in good health. Sequencing was performed on blood. CDR3 in DNA: TGTGCCAGCAGCTCGGACAGCCGGGGGCTAGGTTTGTCCGGAAACACCATATATTTT. Translation gives CASSSDSRGLGLSGNTIYF.